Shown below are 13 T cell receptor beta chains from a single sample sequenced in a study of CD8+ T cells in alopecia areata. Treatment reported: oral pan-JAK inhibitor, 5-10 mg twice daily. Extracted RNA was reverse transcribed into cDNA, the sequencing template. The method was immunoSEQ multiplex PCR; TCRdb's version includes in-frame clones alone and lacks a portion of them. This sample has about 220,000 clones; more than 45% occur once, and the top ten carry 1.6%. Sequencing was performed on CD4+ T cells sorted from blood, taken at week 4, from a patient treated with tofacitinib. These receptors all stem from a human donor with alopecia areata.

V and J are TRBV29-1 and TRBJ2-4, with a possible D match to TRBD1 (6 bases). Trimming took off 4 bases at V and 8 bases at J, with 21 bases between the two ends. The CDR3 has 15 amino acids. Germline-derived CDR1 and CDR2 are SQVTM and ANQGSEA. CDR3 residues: CSVGLTGTTGDIQYF. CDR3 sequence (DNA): TGCAGCGTTGGTCTTACAGGGACAACTGGGGACATTCAGTACTTC.

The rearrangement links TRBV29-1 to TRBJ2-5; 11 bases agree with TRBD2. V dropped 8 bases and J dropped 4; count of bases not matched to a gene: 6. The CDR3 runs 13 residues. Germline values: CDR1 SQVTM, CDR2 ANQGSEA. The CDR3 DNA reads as TGCAGCTATAGCGGGGGGGCCGGAGAGACCCAGTACTTC. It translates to CSYSGGAGETQYF.

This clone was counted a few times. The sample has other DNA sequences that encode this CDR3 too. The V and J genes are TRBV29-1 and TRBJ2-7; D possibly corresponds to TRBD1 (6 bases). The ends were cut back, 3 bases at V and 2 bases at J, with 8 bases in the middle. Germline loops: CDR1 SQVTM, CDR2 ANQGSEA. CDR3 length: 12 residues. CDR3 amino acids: CSVDRGPYEQYF. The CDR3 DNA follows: TGCAGCGTTGACAGGGGCCCCTACGAGCAGTACTTC.

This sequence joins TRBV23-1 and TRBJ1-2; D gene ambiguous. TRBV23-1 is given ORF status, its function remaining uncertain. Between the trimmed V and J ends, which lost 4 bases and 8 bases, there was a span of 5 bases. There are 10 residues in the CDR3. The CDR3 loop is CASSPPGYTF. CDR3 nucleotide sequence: TGCGCCAGCAGTCCCCCCGGCTACACCTTC.

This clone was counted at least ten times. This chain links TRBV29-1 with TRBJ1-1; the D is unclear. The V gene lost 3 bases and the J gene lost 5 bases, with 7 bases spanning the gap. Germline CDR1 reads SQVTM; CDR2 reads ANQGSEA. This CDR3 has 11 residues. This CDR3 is CSVDPGTEAFF. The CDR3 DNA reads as TGCAGCGTTGATCCCGGGACTGAAGCTTTCTTT.

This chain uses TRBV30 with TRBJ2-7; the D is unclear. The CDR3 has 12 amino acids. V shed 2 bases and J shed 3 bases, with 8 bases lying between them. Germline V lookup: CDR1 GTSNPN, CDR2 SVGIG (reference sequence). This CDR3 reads CAWSIGVYEQYF. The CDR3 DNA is TGTGCCTGGAGTATAGGTGTCTACGAGCAGTACTTC.

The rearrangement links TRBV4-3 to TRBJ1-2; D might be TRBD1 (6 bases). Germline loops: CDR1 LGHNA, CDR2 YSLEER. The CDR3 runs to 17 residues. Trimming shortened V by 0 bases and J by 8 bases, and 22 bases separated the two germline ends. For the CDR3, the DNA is TGCGCCAGCAGCCAAGATCCCGGGGACAAGGTTATTTGGGGCTACACCTTC. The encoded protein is CASSQDPGDKVIWGYTF.

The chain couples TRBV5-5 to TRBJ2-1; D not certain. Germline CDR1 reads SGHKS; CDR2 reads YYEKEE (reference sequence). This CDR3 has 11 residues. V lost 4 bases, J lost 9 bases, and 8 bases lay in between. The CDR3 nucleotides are TGTGCCAGCAGCCTGCCCGGTGAGCAGTTCTTC. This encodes CASSLPGEQFF.

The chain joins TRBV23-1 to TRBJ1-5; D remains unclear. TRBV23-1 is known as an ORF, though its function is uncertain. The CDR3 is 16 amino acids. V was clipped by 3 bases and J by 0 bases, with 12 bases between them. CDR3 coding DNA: TGCGCCAGCAGTCACCCAACGGATTATAGCAATCAGCCCCAGCATTTT. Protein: CASSHPTDYSNQPQHF.

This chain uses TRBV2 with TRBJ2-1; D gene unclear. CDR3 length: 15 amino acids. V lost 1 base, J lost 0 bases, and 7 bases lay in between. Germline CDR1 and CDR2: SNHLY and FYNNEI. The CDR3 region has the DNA TGTGCCAGCAGTGAAGACAAGTCCTCCTACAATGAGCAGTTCTTC. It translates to CASSEDKSSYNEQFF.

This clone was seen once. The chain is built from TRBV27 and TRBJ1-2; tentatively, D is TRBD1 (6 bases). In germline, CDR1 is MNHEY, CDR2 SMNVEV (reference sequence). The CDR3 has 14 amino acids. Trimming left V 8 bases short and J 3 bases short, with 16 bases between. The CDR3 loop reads CASLDRRPYYGYTF. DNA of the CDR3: TGTGCCAGCCTTGACAGGCGCCCCTACTATGGCTACACCTTC.

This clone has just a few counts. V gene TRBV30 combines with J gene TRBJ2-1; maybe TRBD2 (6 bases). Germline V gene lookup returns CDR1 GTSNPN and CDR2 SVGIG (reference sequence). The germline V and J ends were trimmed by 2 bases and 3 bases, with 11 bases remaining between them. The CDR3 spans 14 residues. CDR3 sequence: CAWSSWGVYNEQFF. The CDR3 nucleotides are TGTGCCTGGAGTTCGTGGGGGGTCTACAATGAGCAGTTCTTC.

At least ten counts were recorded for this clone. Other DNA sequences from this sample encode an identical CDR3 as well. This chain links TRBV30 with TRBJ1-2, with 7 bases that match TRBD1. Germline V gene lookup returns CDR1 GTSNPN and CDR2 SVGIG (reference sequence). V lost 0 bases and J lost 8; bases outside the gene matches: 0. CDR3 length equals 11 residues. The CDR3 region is CAWSVGGGYTF. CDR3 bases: TGTGCCTGGAGTGTAGGGGGCGGCTACACCTTC.